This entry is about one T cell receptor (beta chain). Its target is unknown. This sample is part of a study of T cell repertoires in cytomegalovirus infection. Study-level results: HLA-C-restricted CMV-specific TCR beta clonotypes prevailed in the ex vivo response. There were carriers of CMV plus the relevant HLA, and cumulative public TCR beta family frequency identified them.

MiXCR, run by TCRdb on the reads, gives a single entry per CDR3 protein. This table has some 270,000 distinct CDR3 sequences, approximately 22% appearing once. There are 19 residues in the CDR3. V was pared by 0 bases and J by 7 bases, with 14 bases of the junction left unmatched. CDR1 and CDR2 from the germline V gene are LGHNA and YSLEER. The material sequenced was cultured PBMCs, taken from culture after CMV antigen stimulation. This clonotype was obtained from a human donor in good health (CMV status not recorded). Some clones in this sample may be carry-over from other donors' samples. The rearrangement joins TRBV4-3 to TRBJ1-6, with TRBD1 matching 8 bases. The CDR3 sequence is CASSQDFKPSGQVNSPLHF. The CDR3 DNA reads TGCGCCAGCAGCCAAGATTTCAAACCCTCGGGACAGGTGAATTCACCCCTCCACTTT.